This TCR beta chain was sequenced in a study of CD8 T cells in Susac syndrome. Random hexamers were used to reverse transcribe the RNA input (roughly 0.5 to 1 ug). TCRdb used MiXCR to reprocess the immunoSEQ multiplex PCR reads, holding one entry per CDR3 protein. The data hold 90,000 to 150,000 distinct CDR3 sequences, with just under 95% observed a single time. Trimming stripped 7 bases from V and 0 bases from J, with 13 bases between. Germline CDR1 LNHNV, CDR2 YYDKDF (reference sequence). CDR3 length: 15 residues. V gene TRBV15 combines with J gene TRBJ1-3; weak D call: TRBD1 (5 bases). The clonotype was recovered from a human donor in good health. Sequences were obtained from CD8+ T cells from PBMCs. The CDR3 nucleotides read TGTGCCACCACCTGGGGACGAGTCTCTGGAAACACCATATATTTT. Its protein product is CATTWGRVSGNTIYF.